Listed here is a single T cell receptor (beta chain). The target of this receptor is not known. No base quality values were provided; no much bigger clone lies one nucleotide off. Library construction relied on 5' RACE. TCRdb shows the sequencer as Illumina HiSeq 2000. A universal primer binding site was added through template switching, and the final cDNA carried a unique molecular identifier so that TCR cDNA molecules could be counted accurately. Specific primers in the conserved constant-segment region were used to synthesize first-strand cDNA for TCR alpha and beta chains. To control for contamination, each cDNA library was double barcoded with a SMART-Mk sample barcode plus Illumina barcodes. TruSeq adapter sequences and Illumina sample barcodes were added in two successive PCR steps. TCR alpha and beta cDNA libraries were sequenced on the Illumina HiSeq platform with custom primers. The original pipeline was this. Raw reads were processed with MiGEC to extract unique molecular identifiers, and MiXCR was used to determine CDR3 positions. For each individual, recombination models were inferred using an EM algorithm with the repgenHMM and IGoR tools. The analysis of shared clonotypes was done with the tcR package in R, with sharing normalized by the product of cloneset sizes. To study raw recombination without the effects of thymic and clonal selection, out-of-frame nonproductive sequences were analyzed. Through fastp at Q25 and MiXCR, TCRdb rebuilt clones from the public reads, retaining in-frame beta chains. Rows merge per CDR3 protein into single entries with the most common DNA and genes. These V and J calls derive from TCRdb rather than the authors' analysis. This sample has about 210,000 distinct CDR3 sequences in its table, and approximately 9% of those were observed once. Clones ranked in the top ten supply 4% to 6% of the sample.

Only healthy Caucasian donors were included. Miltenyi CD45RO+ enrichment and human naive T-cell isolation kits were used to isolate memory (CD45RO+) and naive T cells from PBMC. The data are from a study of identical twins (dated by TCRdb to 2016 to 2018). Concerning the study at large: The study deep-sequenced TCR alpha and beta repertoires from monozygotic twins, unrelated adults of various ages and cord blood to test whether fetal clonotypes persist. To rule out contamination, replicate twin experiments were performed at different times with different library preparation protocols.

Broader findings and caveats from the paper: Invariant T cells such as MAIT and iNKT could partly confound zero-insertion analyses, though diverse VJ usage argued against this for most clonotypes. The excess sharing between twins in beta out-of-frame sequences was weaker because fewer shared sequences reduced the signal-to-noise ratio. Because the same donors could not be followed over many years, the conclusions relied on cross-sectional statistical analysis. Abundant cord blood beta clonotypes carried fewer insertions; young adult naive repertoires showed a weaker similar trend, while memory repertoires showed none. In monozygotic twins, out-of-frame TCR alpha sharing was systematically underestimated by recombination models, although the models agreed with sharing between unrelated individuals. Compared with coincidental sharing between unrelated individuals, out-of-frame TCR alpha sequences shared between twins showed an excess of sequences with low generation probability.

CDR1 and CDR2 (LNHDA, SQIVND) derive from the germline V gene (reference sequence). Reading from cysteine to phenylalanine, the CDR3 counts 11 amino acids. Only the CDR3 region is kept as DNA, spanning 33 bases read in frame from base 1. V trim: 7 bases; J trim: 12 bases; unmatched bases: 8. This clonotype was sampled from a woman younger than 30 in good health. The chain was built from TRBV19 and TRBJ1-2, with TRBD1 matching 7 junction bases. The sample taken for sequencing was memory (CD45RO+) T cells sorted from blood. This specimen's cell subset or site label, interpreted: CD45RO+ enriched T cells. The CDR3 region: CASKGQIYHTF. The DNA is TGTGCCAGTAAGGGACAGATATATCACACCTTC.